The 10 T cell receptor beta chains given below trace back to one sample, sequenced in a study of CD8+CD57+ T cells in acquired aplastic anemia. TCR beta VDJ and CDR3 profiles were obtained from a genomic DNA template. TCRdb re-derived calls from the reads in MiXCR, one entry per CDR3 protein. The repertoire includes about half a million distinct CDR3 sequences, around 30% of them detected once, and nearly 0.85% sits in the top ten. By flow cytometry, patients selected for sequencing had shown an expansion of CD8+CD57+ cells. The sample was sorted CD4+, CD8+, or CD8+CD57+ T cells (not recorded which) from PBMCs. These receptors all come from a human donor with aplastic anemia.

V and J are TRBV2 and TRBJ2-2; D ambiguous. The CDR3 length is 15 residues. CDR1 is SNHLY, CDR2 FYNNEI, per germline. Trimming pared 5 bases from V and 0 bases from J, leaving 10 bases between. CDR3 sequence: CASSRQPSNTGELFF. CDR3 bases: TGTGCCAGCAGTAGGCAGCCATCGAACACCGGGGAGCTGTTTTTT.

The sample holds a few counts of this clonotype. This may arise from a read error, as a much more abundant clone is one base away. CDR3 in amino acids: CASSSGTGNNQPQHF. CDR3 DNA sequence: TGTGCCAGCAGCTCCGGGACAGGGAACAATCAGCCCCAGCATTTT. The chain carries TRBV11-3 and TRBJ1-5; 9 bases align to TRBD1. Germline V CDR1 and CDR2: SGHNT, YENEEA. The CDR3 contains 15 residues. Trimming cost V 4 bases and J 3 bases; bases outside gene matches: 4.

This clonotype was observed many times. The chain has TRBV29-1 and TRBJ2-5; D gene uncertain. The CDR3 is made up of 12 amino acids. CDR1 SQVTM and CDR2 ANQGSEA come from the germline V gene. The V end was cut by 4 bases, the J end by 5 bases, with 11 bases between. CDR3 residues: CSVAIGRETQYF. Here the CDR3 DNA reads TGCAGCGTTGCAATAGGTCGGGAGACCCAGTACTTC.

Ten or more counts support this clonotype. The chain is built from TRBV6-2 or TRBV6-3 and TRBJ1-6; 8 bases line up with TRBD1. Trimming at V came to 2 bases and at J to 7 bases, leaving 10 bases not matched to a gene. The CDR3 extends over 17 amino acids. CDR1 is MNHEY and CDR2 is SVGEGT in the germline V gene. CDR3 in DNA: TGTGCCAGCAGTTACGCCCGGACAGGGAGTGTAAATTCACCCCTCCACTTT. The encoded protein is CASSYARTGSVNSPLHF.

The sample holds many counts of this clonotype. The V and J genes are TRBV4-1 and TRBJ1-2; 8 nucleotides line up with TRBD1. In germline, CDR1 is MGHRA, CDR2 YSYEKL. CDR3 length: 15 residues. V gave up 3 bases and J gave up 7 bases; unmatched junction bases: 10. As DNA, the CDR3 is TGCGCCAGCAGCCAGCCTGCAGGGGGCGGAGGTGGCTACACCTTC. Amino acids: CASSQPAGGGGGYTF.

The chain has TRBV2 and TRBJ2-5, with D hard to call. CDR3 length: 13 amino acids. Trimming took 5 bases from V and 5 from J, leaving 12 bases between them. CDR1 SNHLY and CDR2 FYNNEI come from the germline V gene. CDR3 coding DNA: TGTGCCAGCAGTTACTCGATATACGAGACCCAGTACTTC. Amino acids: CASSYSIYETQYF. Filled out from reference TRBV2 and TRBJ2-5, the complete variable domain reads EPEVTQTPSHQVTQMGQEVILRCVPISNHLYFYWYRQILGQKVEFLVSFYNNEISEKSEIFDDQFSVERPDGSNFTLKIRSTKLEDSAMYFCASSYSIYETQYFGPGTRLLVL.

This clonotype was found many times. The chain has TRBV29-1 and TRBJ2-2, with D maybe TRBD2 (6 bases). Trimming left V 6 bases short and J 2 bases short, with 19 bases between. CDR3 size: 16 residues. Germline-derived CDR1 and CDR2 are SQVTM and ANQGSEA. For the CDR3, the DNA is TGCAGCGTATCCCGTGGGAGGATGATCAACACCGGGGAGCTGTTTTTT. Translated, it gives CSVSRGRMINTGELFF.

This clonotype was detected a few times. V and J are TRBV20-1 and TRBJ2-1; possible D gene TRBD2, 5 bases. The CDR3 covers 14 residues. Germline CDR1 and CDR2: DFQATT and SNEGSKA (reference sequence). Trimming pared 3 bases from V and 7 bases from J, leaving 16 bases between. The CDR3, as DNA: TGCAGTGCTAGTTCCGGGATCAAGTTTAATGAGCAGTTCTTC. This codes for CSASSGIKFNEQFF.

With respect to this clonotype: A much larger clone lies one base from this, so it may be a read error. The V and J genes are TRBV10-3 and TRBJ2-1; 9 bases are a match to TRBD1. The germline CDR1 and CDR2 sequences are ENHRY and SYGVKD. The CDR3 loop spans 15 amino acids. For the CDR3, the DNA is TGTGCCACCAGTGAGAATACAGGGGGCGGGGATGAGCAGTTCTTC. It codes for CATSENTGGGDEQFF.

Ten or more counts support this clonotype. This chain links TRBV10-2 with TRBJ2-5; 7 bases fit TRBD2. In germline, CDR1 is WSHSY, CDR2 SAAADI. The CDR3 runs 15 residues. The junction had 7 bases not matched to a gene; V was cut back by 1 base and J by 5 bases. CDR3 nucleotide sequence: TGCGCCAGCAGTGAGTTTAAGGGAGGGGATGAGACCCAGTACTTC. Translating gives CASSEFKGGDETQYF.